Described below is a single TCR beta chain sequence and its context. Profiling relied on immunoSEQ multiplex PCR, and the TCRdb table lists in-frame clones only, not all of them. The table records tens of thousands of clones, more than 90% of them present only once. This record comes from a study of T cell changes during pregnancy in multiple sclerosis. Specimen: peripheral blood, collected after pregnancy. The clonotype comes from a female donor in good health, enrolled as a control in a pregnancy study.

CDR3 nucleotides: TGTGCCAGCAGGCCTGAGGGACAGAAAATTTTGGTTTGGACCTTC. It specifies CASRPEGQKILVWTF. This chain uses TRBV5-6 with TRBJ1-2, with 7 bases that match TRBD1. Germline assignment: CDR1 SGHDT and CDR2 YYEEEE. The CDR3 length is 15 residues. Losses at the gene ends were 5 bases for V and 14 bases for J; bases not matched to a gene: 21.